Listed below are T cell receptor beta chains from one sample, sequenced in a study of shared clonotypes between healthy human individuals. The assay was immunoSEQ multiplex PCR, and TCRdb's table has in-frame clones only and misses some. Here the sample spans approximately 2,000,000 clones, about 93% being singletons. Specimen: naive CD8+ T cells from PBMCs. These receptors were obtained from a young man in good health. Some clones in this sample may be carry-over from other donors' samples. The CDR3 runs from the conserved cysteine through the conserved F or W. Fields, in order: J gene, D gene, V gene, CDR3 DNA, CDR3 protein. D genes are given only for firm matches.

J: TRBJ2-7
D: -
V: TRBV28
DNA: TGTGCCAGCAGCTCACCCTACGAGCAGTACTTC
CDR3: CASSSPYEQYF

J: TRBJ2-7
D: TRBD2
V: TRBV4-1
DNA: TGCGCCAGCAGCCAAGAAAGCGGGAGGTACTACGAGCAGTACTTC
CDR3: CASSQESGRYYEQYF

J: TRBJ2-1
D: -
V: TRBV27
DNA: TGTGCCAGCAGTTCACTAGAAGAGCAGTTCTTC
CDR3: CASSSLEEQFF

J: TRBJ2-3
D: TRBD2
V: TRBV27
DNA: TGTGCCAGCACCACTGGGGGGAGGGGAGATACGCAGTATTTT
CDR3: CASTTGGRGDTQYF

J: TRBJ2-7
D: -
V: TRBV5-5
DNA: TGTGCCAGCACCCCGAGGAGTCCAGAGCAGTACTTC
CDR3: CASTPRSPEQYF

J: TRBJ1-1
D: -
V: TRBV19
DNA: TGTGCCAGTAGCCTAGGGGGAGGTGAAGCTTTCTTT
CDR3: CASSLGGGEAFF

J: TRBJ2-1
D: TRBD2
V: TRBV5-1
DNA: TGCGCCAGCAGCGTACCGGGACTAGCGGTGAGCTCCTACAATGAGCAGTTCTTC
CDR3: CASSVPGLAVSSYNEQFF

J: TRBJ2-7
D: TRBD1
V: TRBV5-1
DNA: TGCGCCAGCAGCGGGACAGACCTCACCGAGCAGTACTTC
CDR3: CASSGTDLTEQYF

J: TRBJ1-3
D: TRBD1
V: TRBV10-3
DNA: TGTGCCATCAGGACCCGGGACAGCGGTTCCCAGGGAAACACCATATATTTT
CDR3: CAIRTRDSGSQGNTIYF

J: TRBJ2-7
D: TRBD1
V: TRBV27
DNA: TGTGCCAGCGCGTCGCGCGGACAGGCCCTCTACGAGCAGTACTTC
CDR3: CASASRGQALYEQYF

J: TRBJ2-5
D: -
V: TRBV19
DNA: TGTGCCAGTAGTCAGATGGGGGGTACTCAAGAGACCCAGTACTTC
CDR3: CASSQMGGTQETQYF

J: TRBJ1-5
D: -
V: TRBV19
DNA: TGTGCCAGTAGTATAGATGCAGGCTTCAGTCAGCCCCAGCATTTT
CDR3: CASSIDAGFSQPQHF

J: TRBJ1-6
D: TRBD1
V: TRBV7-2
DNA: TGTGCCAGCAGCTTAGGGACAGGCGGTCCACCCCTCCACTTT
CDR3: CASSLGTGGPPLHF

J: TRBJ2-7
D: TRBD1
V: TRBV7-8
DNA: TGTGCCAGCGGTCCGGGACAGGGGGCAGGGGAGCAGTACTTC
CDR3: CASGPGQGAGEQYF